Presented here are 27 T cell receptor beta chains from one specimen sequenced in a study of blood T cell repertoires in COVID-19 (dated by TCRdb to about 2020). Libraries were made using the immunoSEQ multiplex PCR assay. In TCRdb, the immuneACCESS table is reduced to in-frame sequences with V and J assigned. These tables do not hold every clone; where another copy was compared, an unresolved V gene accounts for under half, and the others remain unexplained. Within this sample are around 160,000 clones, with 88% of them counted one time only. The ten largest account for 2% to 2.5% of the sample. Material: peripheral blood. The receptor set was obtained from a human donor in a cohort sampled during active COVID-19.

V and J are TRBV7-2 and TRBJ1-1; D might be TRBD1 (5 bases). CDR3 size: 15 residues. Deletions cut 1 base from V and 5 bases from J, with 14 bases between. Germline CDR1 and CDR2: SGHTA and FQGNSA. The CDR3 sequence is CASSLGIGEDTEAFF. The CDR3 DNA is TGTGCCAGCAGCTTAGGAATAGGGGAGGATACTGAAGCTTTCTTT.

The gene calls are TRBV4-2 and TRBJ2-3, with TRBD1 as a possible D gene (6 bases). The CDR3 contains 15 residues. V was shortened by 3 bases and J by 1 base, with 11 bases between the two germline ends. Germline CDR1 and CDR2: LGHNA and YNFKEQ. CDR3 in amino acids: CASSQGAQGTDTQYF. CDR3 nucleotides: TGTGCCAGCAGCCAGGGGGCACAGGGCACAGATACGCAGTATTTT.

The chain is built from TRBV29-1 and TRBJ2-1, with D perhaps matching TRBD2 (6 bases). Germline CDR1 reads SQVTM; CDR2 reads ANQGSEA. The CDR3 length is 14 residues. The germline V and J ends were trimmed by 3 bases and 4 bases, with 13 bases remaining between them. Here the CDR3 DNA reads TGCAGCGTTGACGCGGGACCATTATACAATGAGCAGTTCTTC. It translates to CSVDAGPLYNEQFF.

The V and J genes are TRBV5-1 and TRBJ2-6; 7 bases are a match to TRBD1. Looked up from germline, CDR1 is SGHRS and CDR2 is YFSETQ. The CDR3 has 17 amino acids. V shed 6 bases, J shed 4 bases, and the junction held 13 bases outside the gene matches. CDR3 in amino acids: CASTRGEGAPGANVLTF. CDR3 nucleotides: TGCGCCAGCACCCGGGGCGAGGGGGCGCCCGGGGCCAACGTCCTGACTTTC.

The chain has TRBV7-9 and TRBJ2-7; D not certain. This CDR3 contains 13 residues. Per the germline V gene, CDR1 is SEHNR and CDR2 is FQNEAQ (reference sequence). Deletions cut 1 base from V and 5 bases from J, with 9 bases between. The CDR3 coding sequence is TGTGCCAGCAGCTTAGTCCGCGTGGACGAGCAGTACTTC. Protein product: CASSLVRVDEQYF.

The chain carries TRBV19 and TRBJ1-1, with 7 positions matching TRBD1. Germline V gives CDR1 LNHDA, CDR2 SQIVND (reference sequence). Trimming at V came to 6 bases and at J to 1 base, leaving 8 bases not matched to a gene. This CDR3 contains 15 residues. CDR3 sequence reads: CASRLTGRRNTEAFF. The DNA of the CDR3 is TGTGCCAGTAGGCTGACAGGGAGACGGAACACTGAAGCTTTCTTT. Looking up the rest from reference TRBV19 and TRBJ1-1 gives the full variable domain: DGGITQSPKYLFRKEGQNVTLSCEQNLNHDAMYWYRQDPGQGLRLIYYSQIVNDFQKGDIAEGYSVSREKKESFPLTVTSAQKNPTAFYLCASRLTGRRNTEAFFGQGTRLTVV.

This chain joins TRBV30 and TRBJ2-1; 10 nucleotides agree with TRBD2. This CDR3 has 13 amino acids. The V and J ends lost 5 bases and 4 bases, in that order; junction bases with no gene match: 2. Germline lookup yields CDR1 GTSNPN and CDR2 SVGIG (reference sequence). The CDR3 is CAWASGRYNEQFF. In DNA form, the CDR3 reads TGTGCCTGGGCTAGCGGGAGATACAATGAGCAGTTCTTC.

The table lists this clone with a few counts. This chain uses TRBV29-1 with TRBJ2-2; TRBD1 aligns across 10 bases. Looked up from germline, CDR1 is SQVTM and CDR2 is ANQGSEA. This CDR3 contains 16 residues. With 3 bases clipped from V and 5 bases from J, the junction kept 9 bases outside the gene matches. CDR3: CSVDGMGTGETGELFF. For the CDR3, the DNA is TGCAGCGTTGATGGCATGGGGACAGGGGAGACCGGGGAGCTGTTTTTT.

CDR3: CAWSKGQGYEQYF. The CDR3 bases are TGTGCCTGGAGTAAAGGACAGGGCTACGAGCAGTACTTC. The rearrangement links TRBV30 to TRBJ2-7; 8 bases agree with TRBD1. This CDR3 comprises 13 residues. J gave up 3 bases and V 2 bases, and 3 bases lay outside the gene matches. Germline V gene data show CDR1 as GTSNPN and CDR2 as SVGIG (reference sequence).

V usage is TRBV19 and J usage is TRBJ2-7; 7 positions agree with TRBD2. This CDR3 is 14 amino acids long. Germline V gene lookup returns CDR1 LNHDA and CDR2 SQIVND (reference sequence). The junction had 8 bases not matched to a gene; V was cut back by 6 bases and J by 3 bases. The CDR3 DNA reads TGTGCCAGTAGCATGGGGGACTACGACTACGAGCAGTACTTC. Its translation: CASSMGDYDYEQYF.

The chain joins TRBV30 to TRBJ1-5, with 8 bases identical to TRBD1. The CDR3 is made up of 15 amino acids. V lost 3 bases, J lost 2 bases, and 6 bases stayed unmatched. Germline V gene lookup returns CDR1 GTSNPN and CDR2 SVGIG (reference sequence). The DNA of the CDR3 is TGTGCCTGGAGCGCAGGACAGGGAGGCAATCAGCCCCAGCATTTT. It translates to CAWSAGQGGNQPQHF.

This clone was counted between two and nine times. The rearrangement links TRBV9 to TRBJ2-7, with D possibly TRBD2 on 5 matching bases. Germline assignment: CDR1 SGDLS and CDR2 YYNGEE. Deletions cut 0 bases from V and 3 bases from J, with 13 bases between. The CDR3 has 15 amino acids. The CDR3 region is CASSVAMGSGYEQYF. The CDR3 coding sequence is TGTGCCAGCAGCGTAGCCATGGGAAGCGGCTACGAGCAGTACTTC.

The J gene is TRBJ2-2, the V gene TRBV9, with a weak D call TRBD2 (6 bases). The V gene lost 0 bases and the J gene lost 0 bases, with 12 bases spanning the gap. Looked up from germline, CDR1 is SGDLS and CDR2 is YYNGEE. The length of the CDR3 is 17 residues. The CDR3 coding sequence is TGTGCCAGCAGCGTAGGAGCGGGTGCCACGAACACCGGGGAGCTGTTTTTT. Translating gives CASSVGAGATNTGELFF.

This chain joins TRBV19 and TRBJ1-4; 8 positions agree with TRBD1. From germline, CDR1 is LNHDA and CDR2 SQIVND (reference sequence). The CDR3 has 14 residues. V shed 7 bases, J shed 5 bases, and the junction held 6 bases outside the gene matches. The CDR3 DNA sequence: TGTGCCAGTAATGACAGGGGAGAGAATGAAAAACTGTTTTTT. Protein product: CASNDRGENEKLFF. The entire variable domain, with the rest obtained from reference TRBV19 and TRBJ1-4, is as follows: DGGITQSPKYLFRKEGQNVTLSCEQNLNHDAMYWYRQDPGQGLRLIYYSQIVNDFQKGDIAEGYSVSREKKESFPLTVTSAQKNPTAFYLCASNDRGENEKLFFGSGTQLSVL.

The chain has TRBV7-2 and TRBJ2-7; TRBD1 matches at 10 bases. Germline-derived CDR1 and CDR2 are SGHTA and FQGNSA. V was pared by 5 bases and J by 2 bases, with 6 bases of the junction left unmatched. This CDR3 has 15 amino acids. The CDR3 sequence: CASSLTGGQTYEQYF. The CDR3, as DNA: TGTGCCAGCAGCCTGACAGGGGGCCAGACCTACGAGCAGTACTTC.

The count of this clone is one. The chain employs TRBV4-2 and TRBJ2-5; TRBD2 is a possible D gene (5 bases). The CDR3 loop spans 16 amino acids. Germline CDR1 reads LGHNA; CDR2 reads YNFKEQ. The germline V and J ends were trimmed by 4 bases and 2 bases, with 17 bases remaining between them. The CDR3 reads CASSPRETAVQETQYF. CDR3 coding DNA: TGTGCCAGCAGCCCAAGGGAGACGGCGGTTCAAGAGACCCAGTACTTC.

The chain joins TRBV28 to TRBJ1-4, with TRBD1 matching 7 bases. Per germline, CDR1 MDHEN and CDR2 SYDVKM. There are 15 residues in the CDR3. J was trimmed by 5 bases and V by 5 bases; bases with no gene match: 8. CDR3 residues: CASSPARDSNEKLFF. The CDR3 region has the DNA TGTGCCAGCAGTCCCGCCCGGGACAGCAATGAAAAACTGTTTTTT.

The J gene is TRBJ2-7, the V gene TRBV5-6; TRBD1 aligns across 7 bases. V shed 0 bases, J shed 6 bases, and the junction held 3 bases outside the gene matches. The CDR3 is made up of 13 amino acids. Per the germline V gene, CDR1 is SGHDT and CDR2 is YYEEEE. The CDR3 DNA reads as TGTGCCAGCAGCTTGGCTGAGGGGGCCGAGCAGTACTTC. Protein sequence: CASSLAEGAEQYF.

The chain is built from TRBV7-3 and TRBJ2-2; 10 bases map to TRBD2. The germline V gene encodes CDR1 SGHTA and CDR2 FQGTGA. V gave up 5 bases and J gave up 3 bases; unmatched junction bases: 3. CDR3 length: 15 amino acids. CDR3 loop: CASSPGLADTGELFF. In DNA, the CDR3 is TGTGCCAGCAGCCCTGGACTAGCGGACACCGGGGAGCTGTTTTTT.

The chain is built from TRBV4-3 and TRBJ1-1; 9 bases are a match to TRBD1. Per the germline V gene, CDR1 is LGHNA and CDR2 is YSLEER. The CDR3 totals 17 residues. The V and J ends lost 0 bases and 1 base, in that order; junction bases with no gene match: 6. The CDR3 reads CASSQDRATGGNTEAFF. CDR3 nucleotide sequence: TGCGCCAGCAGCCAAGACAGGGCGACAGGGGGGAACACTGAAGCTTTCTTT.

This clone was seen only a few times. The CDR3 region has the DNA TGTGCCAGCAGTTTAACAGGGCCAGATACGCAGTATTTT. Its translation is CASSLTGPDTQYF. The J gene is TRBJ2-3, the V gene TRBV27; D is possibly TRBD1 (6 bases). CDR3 length equals 13 residues. V was trimmed by 2 bases and J by 4 bases, leaving 7 bases between them. Germline V gene data show CDR1 as MNHEY and CDR2 as SMNVEV (reference sequence).

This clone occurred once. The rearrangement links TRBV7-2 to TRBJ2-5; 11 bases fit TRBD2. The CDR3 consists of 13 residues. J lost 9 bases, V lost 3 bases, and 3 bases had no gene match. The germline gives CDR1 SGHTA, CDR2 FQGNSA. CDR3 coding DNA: TGTGCCAGCAGCTTGGGACTAGCGGAGTCCCAGTACTTC. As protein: CASSLGLAESQYF.

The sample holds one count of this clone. The CDR3 reads CASSLGLAEYNEQFF. CDR3 in DNA: TGTGCCAGCAGCTTAGGACTAGCGGAGTACAATGAGCAGTTCTTC. The J gene is TRBJ2-1, the V gene TRBV7-3; TRBD2 matches 10 bases. The CDR3 spans 15 residues. The J segment lost 4 bases and the V segment lost 2 bases, leaving 2 bases of the junction unmatched. Germline V CDR1 and CDR2: SGHTA, FQGTGA.

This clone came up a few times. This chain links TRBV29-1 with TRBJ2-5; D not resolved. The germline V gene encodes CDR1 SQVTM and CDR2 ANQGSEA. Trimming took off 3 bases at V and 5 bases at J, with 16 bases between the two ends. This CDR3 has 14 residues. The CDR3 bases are TGCAGCGTTGATTGGCCTGCTATGAGGGAGACCCAGTACTTC. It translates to CSVDWPAMRETQYF.

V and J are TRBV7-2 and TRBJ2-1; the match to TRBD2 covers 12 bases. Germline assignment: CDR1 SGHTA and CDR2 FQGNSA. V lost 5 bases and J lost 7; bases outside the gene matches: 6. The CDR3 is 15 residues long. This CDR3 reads CASSPGLAGGNEQFF. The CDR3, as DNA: TGTGCCAGCAGCCCGGGGCTAGCGGGGGGGAATGAGCAGTTCTTC.

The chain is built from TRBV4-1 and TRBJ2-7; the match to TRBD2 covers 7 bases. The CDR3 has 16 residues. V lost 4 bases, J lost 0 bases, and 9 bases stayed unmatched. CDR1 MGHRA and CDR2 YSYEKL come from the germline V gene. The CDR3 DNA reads TGCGCCAGCAGCCCGAGCGGGACGGTGAGCTCCTACGAGCAGTACTTC. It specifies CASSPSGTVSSYEQYF.

In DNA, the CDR3 is TGTGCCAGCAGCTTAAACGCAGGACAGGGGAATTCACCCCTCCACTTT. Protein sequence: CASSLNAGQGNSPLHF. The rearrangement links TRBV7-2 to TRBJ1-6, with 9 nucleotides matching TRBD1. Germline lookup yields CDR1 SGHTA and CDR2 FQGNSA. CDR3 size: 16 residues. The V gene end was trimmed by 2 bases and the J gene end by 7 bases; junction bases not matched to a gene: 6.